The 10 T cell receptor beta chains listed next were all sequenced from one sample in a study of cytomegalovirus exposure and HLA in healthy donors. The primer mix had 60 Vbeta and 13 Jbeta primers. Assay: immunoSEQ multiplex PCR; the TCRdb copy retains only in-frame clones and omits some. The table has around 140,000 clones, more than 70% seen once. The sample consisted of PBMCs. The receptors stem from a man aged 40-55 years in good health and CMV-seronegative.

The chain joins TRBV9 to TRBJ2-2; D perhaps matches TRBD2 (6 bases). This CDR3 has 14 amino acids. V shed 0 bases and J shed 3 bases, with 6 bases lying between them. Germline CDR1 reads SGDLS; CDR2 reads YYNGEE. The CDR3 coding sequence is TGTGCCAGCAGCGTAGGGGGGGACACCGGGGAGCTGTTTTTT. Residues: CASSVGGDTGELFF.

This chain uses TRBV7-2 with TRBJ1-6; tentatively, D is TRBD1 (6 bases). The germline gives CDR1 SGHTA, CDR2 FQGNSA. V was pared by 5 bases and J by 9 bases, with 11 bases between. There are 13 residues in the CDR3. The CDR3 loop is CASSPNRVSPLHF. The CDR3 region has the DNA TGTGCCAGCAGCCCCAACAGGGTTTCACCCCTCCACTTT.

This chain uses TRBV5-1 with TRBJ2-7; 10 positions agree with TRBD2. The V and J ends lost 5 bases and 3 bases, in that order; junction bases with no gene match: 5. Germline V gene sequence: CDR1 SGHRS, CDR2 YFSETQ. This CDR3 is 14 amino acids long. CDR3 sequence reads: CASRASGGNYEQYF. In DNA form, the CDR3 reads TGCGCCAGCAGGGCTAGCGGGGGAAACTACGAGCAGTACTTC.

This chain connects TRBV7-8 to TRBJ2-2; D is perhaps TRBD1 (5 bases). V was shortened by 5 bases and J by 0 bases, with 19 bases between the two germline ends. This CDR3 spans 18 amino acids. Germline values: CDR1 SGHVS, CDR2 FQNEAQ. The DNA for the CDR3 is TGTGCCAGCAGCAAACCCCTGGGGCGGACCGCGAACACCGGGGAGCTGTTTTTT. This codes for CASSKPLGRTANTGELFF.

This clone was detected only once. This sequence joins TRBV15 and TRBJ1-6; possible D gene TRBD1, 5 bases. CDR1 LNHNV and CDR2 YYDKDF come from the germline V gene (reference sequence). Trimming stripped 4 bases from V and 10 bases from J, with 17 bases between. CDR3 length equals 15 residues. The CDR3 coding sequence is TGTGCCACCAGCAATCGAGACGGGGGAGGGTCACCCCTCCACTTT. The encoded protein is CATSNRDGGGSPLHF.

This chain connects TRBV19 to TRBJ2-6; possibly TRBD1 for D (5 bases). The germline CDR1 and CDR2 sequences are LNHDA and SQIVND (reference sequence). V dropped 1 base and J dropped 2 bases, with 12 bases sitting between them. The CDR3 is 17 residues long. CDR3 coding DNA: TGTGCCAGTAGTATAGTCGGCAGGGTGACTGGGGCCAACGTCCTGACTTTC. Amino acid sequence: CASSIVGRVTGANVLTF.

The chain joins TRBV12-5 to TRBJ1-1, with TRBD1 matching 7 bases. Germline CDR1 and CDR2: LGHNT and FRNRAP. Germline trimming cut 6 bases from V and 2 bases from J; bases unmatched to any gene: 27. This CDR3 region has 21 residues. The CDR3 region has the DNA TGTGCTAGTGGCCGGATGGGCCGCGGGACAGCCAACCCTGAAGTAAACACTGAAGCTTTCTTT. This sequence encodes CASGRMGRGTANPEVNTEAFF.

The chain's CDR3 is CASSPQTGMHGYTF. In DNA, the CDR3 is TGTGCCAGCAGCCCTCAGACAGGGATGCATGGCTACACCTTC. This chain links TRBV2 with TRBJ1-2, with 7 bases fitting TRBD1. Germline-derived CDR1 and CDR2 are SNHLY and FYNNEI. The V and J ends lost 6 bases and 6 bases, in that order; junction bases with no gene match: 10. This CDR3 contains 14 residues. The full variable domain, its missing parts supplied by reference TRBV2 and TRBJ1-2, is EPEVTQTPSHQVTQMGQEVILRCVPISNHLYFYWYRQILGQKVEFLVSFYNNEISEKSEIFDDQFSVERPDGSNFTLKIRSTKLEDSAMYFCASSPQTGMHGYTFGSGTRLTVV.

This clone appeared a few times. The chain recombines TRBV6-1 with TRBJ2-7; 7 bases are a match to TRBD1. Germline trimming cut 3 bases from V and 0 bases from J; bases unmatched to any gene: 5. CDR3 length equals 15 residues. Germline V gene sequence: CDR1 MNHNS, CDR2 SASEGT. The CDR3 here is CASSDAGTASYEQYF. CDR3 nucleotides: TGTGCCAGCAGTGATGCCGGGACAGCCTCCTACGAGCAGTACTTC.

This clone came up once. The chain links TRBV10-3 to TRBJ1-5, with D hard to call. This CDR3 region has 16 residues. Trimming removed 4 bases from V and 2 bases from J, with 15 bases in between. Germline lookup yields CDR1 ENHRY and CDR2 SYGVKD. The CDR3 region is CAISGEAPSGNQPQHF. The CDR3 coding sequence is TGTGCCATCAGTGGAGAGGCCCCGTCGGGCAATCAGCCCCAGCATTTT.